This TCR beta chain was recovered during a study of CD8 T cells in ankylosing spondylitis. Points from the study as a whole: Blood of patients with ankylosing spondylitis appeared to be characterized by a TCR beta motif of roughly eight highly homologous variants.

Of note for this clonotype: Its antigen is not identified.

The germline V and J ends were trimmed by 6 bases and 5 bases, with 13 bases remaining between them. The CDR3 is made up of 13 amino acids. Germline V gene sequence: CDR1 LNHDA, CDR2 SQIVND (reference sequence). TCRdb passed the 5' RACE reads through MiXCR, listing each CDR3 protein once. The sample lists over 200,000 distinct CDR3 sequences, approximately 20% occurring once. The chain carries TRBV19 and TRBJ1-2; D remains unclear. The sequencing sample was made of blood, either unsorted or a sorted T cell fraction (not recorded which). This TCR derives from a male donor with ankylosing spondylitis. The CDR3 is CASSPNAYYGYTF. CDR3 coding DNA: TGTGCCAGTAGCCCCAACGCATATTATGGCTACACCTTC.